Listed here are 3 T cell receptor beta chains from one sample, sequenced in a study of post-analysis software for immune sequencing data. General study findings and limits: In patients, about 5 TRBV segments were more frequent than in controls, with TRBV5-6, TRBV5-1 and TRBV20-1 among them.

Presence of unique molecular identifiers characterized the TCR beta cDNA libraries. MiXCR was run by TCRdb on the PCR reads, yielding one entry per CDR3 protein. Of about 500,000 distinct CDR3 sequences in the sample, around 40% were seen once. Their recognized antigens are unknown. The sample taken for sequencing was blood. These receptors were collected from a girl between 5 and 17 years old with multiple sclerosis.

The chain employs TRBV27 and TRBJ2-6; D call uncertain. Trimming shortened V by 4 bases and J by 4 bases, and 11 bases separated the two germline ends. The CDR3 runs 15 residues. CDR1 and CDR2 from the germline V gene are MNHEY and SMNVEV (reference sequence). CDR3 residues: CASSSPAIGANVLTF. The CDR3 DNA reads as TGTGCCAGCAGTTCCCCGGCAATAGGGGCCAACGTCCTGACTTTC.

This clonotype showed up just a few times. CDR3 sequence: CASSYGRTNNEQFF. The CDR3 region has the DNA TGTGCCAGCAGTTACGGGCGCACAAACAATGAGCAGTTCTTC. This chain links TRBV6-5 with TRBJ2-1, with D unclear. The germline gives CDR1 MNHEY, CDR2 SVGAGI. Trimming stripped 2 bases from V and 5 bases from J, with 10 bases between. The CDR3 extends over 14 amino acids.

This clonotype came up a few times. The rearrangement links TRBV27 to TRBJ2-7, with TRBD2 matching over 7 bases. This CDR3 spans 14 amino acids. The V gene's germline CDR1 is MNHEY and CDR2 SMNVEV (reference sequence). The V and J ends lost 3 bases and 3 bases, in that order; junction bases with no gene match: 5. The CDR3, as DNA: TGTGCCAGCAGTTTTAGCGGGTCGTACTACGAGCAGTACTTC. Protein: CASSFSGSYYEQYF.